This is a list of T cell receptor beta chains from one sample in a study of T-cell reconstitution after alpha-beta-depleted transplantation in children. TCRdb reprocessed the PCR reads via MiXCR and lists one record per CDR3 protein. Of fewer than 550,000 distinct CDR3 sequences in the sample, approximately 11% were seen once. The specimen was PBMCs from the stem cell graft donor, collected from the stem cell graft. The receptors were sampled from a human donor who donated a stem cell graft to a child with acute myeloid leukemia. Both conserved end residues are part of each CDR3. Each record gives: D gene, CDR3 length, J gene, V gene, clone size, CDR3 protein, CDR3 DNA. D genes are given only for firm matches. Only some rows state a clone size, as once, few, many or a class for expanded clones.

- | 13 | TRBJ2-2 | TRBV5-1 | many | CASSFPGGGELFF | TGCGCCAGCAGCTTCCCGGGCGGCGGGGAGCTGTTTTTT
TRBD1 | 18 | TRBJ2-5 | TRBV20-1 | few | CSARDSTTTRDRKETQYF | TGCAGTGCTAGAGACTCAACTACAACCCGGGACAGAAAAGAGACCCAGTACTTC
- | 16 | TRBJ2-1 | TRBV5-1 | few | CASSQSSPIQYNEQFF | TGCGCCAGCAGTCAGTCATCACCGATCCAATACAATGAGCAGTTCTTC
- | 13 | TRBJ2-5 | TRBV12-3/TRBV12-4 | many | CASSSGPTRTQYF | TGTGCCAGCAGCTCCGGGCCCACCAGGACCCAGTACTTC
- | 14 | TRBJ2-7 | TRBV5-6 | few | CASSRDRSRGEQYF | TGTGCCAGCAGCCGGGACCGCTCAAGAGGAGAGCAGTACTTC
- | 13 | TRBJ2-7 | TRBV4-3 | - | CASSNWDTYEQYF | TGCGCCAGCAGCAATTGGGACACCTACGAGCAGTACTTC
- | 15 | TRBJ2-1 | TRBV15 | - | CATSRVGGYYNEQFF | TGTGCCACCAGCAGAGTTGGGGGGTACTACAATGAGCAGTTCTTC
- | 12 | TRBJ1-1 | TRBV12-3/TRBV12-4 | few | CASRRETAEAFF | TGTGCCAGCAGGCGGGAGACAGCCGAAGCTTTCTTT
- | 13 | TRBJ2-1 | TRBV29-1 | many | CSVEYPGNNEQFF | TGCAGCGTTGAATACCCGGGTAACAATGAGCAGTTCTTC
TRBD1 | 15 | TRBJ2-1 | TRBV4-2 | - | CASSPVQGAYNEQFF | TGTGCCAGCAGCCCAGTCCAGGGGGCTTACAATGAGCAGTTCTTC
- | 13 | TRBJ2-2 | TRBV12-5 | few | CASGRNWAGELFF | TGTGCTAGTGGTCGCAACTGGGCCGGGGAGCTGTTTTTT
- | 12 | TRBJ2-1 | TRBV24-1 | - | CATQGSYNEQFF | TGTGCCACTCAGGGGTCCTACAATGAGCAGTTCTTC
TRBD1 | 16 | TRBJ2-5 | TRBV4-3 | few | CASSLLSTGIQETQYF | TGCGCCAGCAGCCTCTTATCGACAGGGATACAAGAGACCCAGTACTTC
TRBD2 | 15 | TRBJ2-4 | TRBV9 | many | CASSEGGAAKNIQYF | TGTGCCAGCAGCGAGGGAGGGGCGGCCAAAAACATTCAGTACTTC
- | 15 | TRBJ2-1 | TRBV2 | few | CASSVAGLPRGVQFF | TGTGCCAGCAGCGTAGCCGGACTACCCCGGGGAGTGCAGTTCTTC
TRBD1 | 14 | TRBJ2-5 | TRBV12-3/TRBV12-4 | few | CASSWGTGKETQYF | TGTGCCAGCAGTTGGGGGACAGGAAAAGAGACCCAGTACTTC
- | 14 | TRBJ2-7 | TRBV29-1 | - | CSVLLGQSTYEQYF | TGCAGCGTTCTACTAGGACAGTCCACCTACGAGCAGTACTTC
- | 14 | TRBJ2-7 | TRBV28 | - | CASSSTKRVFEQYF | TGTGCCAGCAGTTCTACGAAGCGGGTTTTCGAGCAGTACTTC
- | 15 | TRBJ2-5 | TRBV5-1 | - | CASSLRPGMLETQYF | TGCGCCAGCAGCTTGAGGCCAGGGATGTTGGAGACCCAGTACTTC
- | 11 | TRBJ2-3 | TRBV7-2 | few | CASSTSDTQYF | TGTGCCAGCAGCACATCAGATACGCAGTATTTT
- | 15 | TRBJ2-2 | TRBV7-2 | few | CASSLRGRGTGELFF | TGTGCCAGCAGCTTAAGGGGAAGGGGCACCGGGGAGCTGTTTTTT
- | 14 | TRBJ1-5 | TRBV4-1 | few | CASSQRGSNQPQHF | TGCGCCAGCAGCCAAAGGGGGAGCAATCAGCCCCAGCATTTT
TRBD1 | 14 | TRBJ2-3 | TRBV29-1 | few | CSVSSTGGLDTQYF | TGCAGCGTATCTTCGACAGGGGGCTTAGATACGCAGTATTTT
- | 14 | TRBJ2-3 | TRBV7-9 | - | CASSLSTRTDTQYF | TGTGCCAGCAGCTTAAGTACTAGAACAGATACGCAGTATTTT
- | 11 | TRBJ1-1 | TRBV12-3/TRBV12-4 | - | CASTVGAEAFF | TGTGCCAGCACGGTCGGGGCTGAAGCTTTCTTT